These 22 T cell receptor beta chains were sequenced from one sample in a study of blood T cell repertoires in COVID-19. TCRdb keeps only in-frame clones here, not all; method: immunoSEQ multiplex PCR. This sample has about 260,000 clones, with roughly 87% found just once. The sample consisted of peripheral blood. These receptors all come from a human donor in a cohort sampled during active COVID-19.

V is TRBV10-3 and J is TRBJ1-1, with D perhaps TRBD1 (5 bases). The germline V and J ends were trimmed by 3 bases and 5 bases, with 7 bases remaining between them. CDR1 is ENHRY and CDR2 is SYGVKD in the germline V gene. CDR3 length equals 12 residues. CDR3 sequence reads: CAISEGETEAFF. DNA for the CDR3: TGTGCCATCAGTGAAGGGGAAACTGAAGCTTTCTTT.

The chain has TRBV7-9 and TRBJ2-1; 10 bases map to TRBD2. With 4 bases clipped from V and 4 bases from J, the junction kept 7 bases outside the gene matches. This CDR3 is 16 amino acids long. Germline CDR1 and CDR2: SEHNR and FQNEAQ (reference sequence). CDR3 in DNA: TGTGCCAGCAGCTCCCGGACTAGCGGAGATTACAATGAGCAGTTCTTC. It codes for CASSSRTSGDYNEQFF.

The CDR3 is CASSQVPGQDNYGYTF. The CDR3 DNA is TGCGCCAGCAGCCAAGTCCCGGGACAGGACAACTATGGCTACACCTTC. This rearrangement joins TRBV4-3 to TRBJ1-2, with 8 bases aligning to TRBD1. This CDR3 is built from 16 residues. CDR1 LGHNA and CDR2 YSLEER come from the germline V gene. Trimming took 1 base from V and 2 from J; bases not matched to a gene: 6.

The CDR3 DNA reads as TGTGCCAGCTCACAGACAGGGGGCGTCGGGTACGAGCAGTACTTC. It specifies CASSQTGGVGYEQYF. This chain connects TRBV18 to TRBJ2-7, with TRBD1 matching over 10 bases. CDR3 size: 15 residues. Germline CDR1 is KGHSH and CDR2 is LQKENI. V was clipped by 4 bases and J by 4 bases; unmatched bases: 7.

The chain is built from TRBV11-1 and TRBJ1-1, with D unclear. Trimming cost V 4 bases and J 4 bases, with 7 bases left between them. Germline loops: CDR1 SGHAT, CDR2 FQDESV (reference sequence). This CDR3 has 12 amino acids. In DNA form, the CDR3 reads TGTGCCAGCAGCTCGGCGGGCACTGAAGCTTTCTTT. It is translated as CASSSAGTEAFF.

The chain is built from TRBV27 and TRBJ2-7; possible D gene TRBD2, 6 bases. Germline V gene sequence: CDR1 MNHEY, CDR2 SMNVEV (reference sequence). The CDR3 spans 15 residues. With 5 bases removed from V and 5 bases from J, the gap between germline ends came to 19 bases. The DNA for the CDR3 is TGTGCCAGCAGTACACGGGACTCTGGGGGACACGAGCAGTACTTC. It encodes CASSTRDSGGHEQYF.

The CDR3 loop reads CASSVSSYEQYF. The CDR3 DNA reads as TGTGCCAGCAGCGTGAGCTCCTACGAGCAGTACTTC. The chain is built from TRBV7-2 and TRBJ2-7; D unresolved. This CDR3 is 12 amino acids long. With 5 bases removed from V and 0 bases from J, the gap between germline ends came to 5 bases. CDR1 SGHTA and CDR2 FQGNSA come from the germline V gene. The entire variable domain, with the rest obtained from reference TRBV7-2 and TRBJ2-7, is as follows: GAGVSQSPSNKVTEKGKDVELRCDPISGHTALYWYRQSLGQGLEFLIYFQGNSAPDKSGLPSDRFSAERTGGSVSTLTIQRTQQEDSAVYLCASSVSSYEQYFGPGTRLTVT.

The CDR3 sequence is CASTRGLGAPGNTIYF. CDR3 bases: TGTGCCAGCACCAGGGGTCTGGGGGCGCCTGGAAACACCATATATTTT. The V and J genes are TRBV7-9 and TRBJ1-3; D may be TRBD1 (6 bases). The CDR3 is made up of 16 amino acids. With 7 bases removed from V and 2 bases from J, the gap between germline ends came to 18 bases. Looked up from germline, CDR1 is SEHNR and CDR2 is FQNEAQ (reference sequence).

This chain links TRBV4-1 with TRBJ2-1; maybe TRBD2 (6 bases). Germline V CDR1 and CDR2: MGHRA, YSYEKL. CDR3 length: 17 residues. Between the trimmed V and J ends, which lost 0 bases and 5 bases, there was a span of 17 bases. The CDR3 protein is CASSQDPQGGADNEQFF. The CDR3 region has the DNA TGCGCCAGCAGCCAAGATCCCCAGGGCGGGGCCGACAATGAGCAGTTCTTC.

This sequence joins TRBV27 and TRBJ2-7, with TRBD1 matching 8 bases. Germline trimming cut 2 bases from V and 3 bases from J; bases unmatched to any gene: 6. CDR1 MNHEY and CDR2 SMNVEV come from the germline V gene (reference sequence). This CDR3 region has 15 residues. CDR3 protein: CASSLKSGGGYEQYF. The CDR3 DNA is TGTGCCAGCAGTTTAAAATCAGGGGGCGGCTACGAGCAGTACTTC.

This clone was found once. The rearrangement uses TRBV19 and TRBJ1-5; TRBD1 agrees at 9 bases. Germline-derived CDR1 and CDR2 are LNHDA and SQIVND (reference sequence). The CDR3 runs to 14 residues. The V segment lost 8 bases and the J segment 7 bases; nucleotides outside the gene matches: 9. In DNA, the CDR3 is TGTGCCAGTGGGACAGGGAAAGGCGGCCAGCCCCAGCATTTT. Its protein product is CASGTGKGGQPQHF.

V usage is TRBV30 and J usage is TRBJ1-1; TRBD1 agrees at 11 bases. This CDR3 region has 12 residues. J lost 7 bases, V lost 8 bases, and 6 bases had no gene match. CDR1 and CDR2 from the germline V gene are GTSNPN and SVGIG (reference sequence). This CDR3 reads CAGQGAQFEAFF. The DNA for the CDR3 is TGTGCCGGACAGGGGGCGCAGTTTGAAGCTTTCTTT.

The J gene is TRBJ2-5, the V gene TRBV7-2; 9 bases are a match to TRBD1. The CDR3 consists of 14 residues. The J segment lost 5 bases and the V segment lost 5 bases, leaving 6 bases of the junction unmatched. Germline V gene sequence: CDR1 SGHTA, CDR2 FQGNSA. The CDR3 DNA follows: TGTGCCAGCAGCCAACAGGGGGCGCTTGAGACCCAGTACTTC. Protein sequence: CASSQQGALETQYF. Full variable domain (rest looked up from reference TRBV7-2 and TRBJ2-5): GAGVSQSPSNKVTEKGKDVELRCDPISGHTALYWYRQSLGQGLEFLIYFQGNSAPDKSGLPSDRFSAERTGGSVSTLTIQRTQQEDSAVYLCASSQQGALETQYFGPGTRLLVL.

The V call is TRBV19, the J call TRBJ2-1, with 10 nucleotides matching TRBD1. The J segment lost 7 bases and the V segment lost 7 bases, leaving 7 bases of the junction unmatched. Germline V gene data show CDR1 as LNHDA and CDR2 as SQIVND (reference sequence). The CDR3 loop spans 14 amino acids. CDR3 amino acids: CASTLRDRGNEQFF. As DNA, the CDR3 is TGTGCCAGTACCCTCCGGGACAGGGGAAATGAGCAGTTCTTC.

The chain is built from TRBV6-2 or TRBV6-3 and TRBJ2-3; tentative D call: TRBD2 (7 bases). The CDR3 covers 18 residues. Germline V gene sequence: CDR1 MNHEY, CDR2 SVGEGT. Between the trimmed V and J ends, which lost 2 bases and 3 bases, there was a span of 21 bases. The CDR3 bases are TGTGCCAGCAGTTACGGGATCAGGGTAAAGGGGGGGACAGATACGCAGTATTTT. It translates to CASSYGIRVKGGTDTQYF.

This chain links TRBV11-2 with TRBJ2-3, with D possibly being TRBD1 (5 bases). The CDR3 runs 14 residues. The germline V and J ends were trimmed by 3 bases and 0 bases, with 7 bases remaining between them. In germline, CDR1 is SGHAT, CDR2 FQNNGV. The CDR3, as DNA: TGTGCCAGCAGCTTCCGACAGAGCACAGATACGCAGTATTTT. This encodes CASSFRQSTDTQYF. The full variable domain, rest sourced from reference TRBV11-2 and TRBJ2-3, is EAGVAQSPRYKIIEKRQSVAFWCNPISGHATLYWYQQILGQGPKLLIQFQNNGVVDDSQLPKDRFSAERLKGVDSTLKIQPAKLEDSAVYLCASSFRQSTDTQYFGPGTRLTVL.

The genes are TRBV6-5 and TRBJ1-2, with 8 bases that match TRBD1. J gave up 5 bases and V 6 bases, and 11 bases lay outside the gene matches. The CDR3 contains 15 residues. Germline lookup yields CDR1 MNHEY and CDR2 SVGAGI. The CDR3 DNA reads TGTGCCAGCAGCAACCACAGGGGGGGACTGTATGGCTACACCTTC. Its protein is CASSNHRGGLYGYTF.

The rearrangement joins TRBV25-1 to TRBJ1-3; D not certain. Germline CDR1 is MGHDK and CDR2 is SYGVNS. CDR3 length equals 15 residues. The V end was cut by 2 bases, the J end by 3 bases, with 11 bases between. CDR3 in DNA: TGTGCCAGCAGTGAAACCTGGGCACTTGGAAACACCATATATTTT. Translated: CASSETWALGNTIYF.

V and J are TRBV28 and TRBJ1-2; TRBD1 agrees at 9 bases. The germline CDR1 and CDR2 sequences are MDHEN and SYDVKM. Trimming at V came to 5 bases and at J to 3 bases, leaving 7 bases not matched to a gene. This CDR3 contains 15 residues. CDR3 loop: CASSTKRQGDYGYTF. CDR3 coding DNA: TGTGCCAGCAGTACAAAAAGACAGGGGGACTATGGCTACACCTTC.

The chain couples TRBV27 to TRBJ2-7; 8 bases are a match to TRBD2. In germline, CDR1 is MNHEY, CDR2 SMNVEV (reference sequence). The CDR3 extends over 17 amino acids. Unmatched junction bases numbered 14, after V lost 5 bases and J lost 2 bases. The CDR3 loop reads CASSLRLRGGLTYEQYF. The CDR3 DNA reads as TGTGCCAGCAGTCTAAGACTACGGGGGGGACTAACCTACGAGCAGTACTTC.

The chain is built from TRBV10-3 and TRBJ2-1; D is possibly TRBD2 (5 bases). V dropped 7 bases and J dropped 7 bases, with 17 bases sitting between them. CDR3 size: 14 residues. Germline CDR1 and CDR2: ENHRY and SYGVKD. The CDR3 is CAITTDLAGNEQFF. DNA of the CDR3: TGTGCCATCACCACCGATCTAGCCGGGAATGAGCAGTTCTTC.

The gene calls are TRBV19 and TRBJ2-2; 9 nucleotides match TRBD1. The CDR3 runs 18 residues. CDR1 is LNHDA, CDR2 SQIVND, per germline (reference sequence). J gave up 3 bases and V 3 bases, and 11 bases lay outside the gene matches. Here the CDR3 DNA reads TGTGCCAGTAGTATCGGGACAGGGAAAGGAAAGTACACCGGGGAGCTGTTTTTT. It codes for CASSIGTGKGKYTGELFF. Using reference TRBV19 and TRBJ2-2 for the parts outside the CDR3, the full variable domain is DGGITQSPKYLFRKEGQNVTLSCEQNLNHDAMYWYRQDPGQGLRLIYYSQIVNDFQKGDIAEGYSVSREKKESFPLTVTSAQKNPTAFYLCASSIGTGKGKYTGELFFGEGSRLTVL.